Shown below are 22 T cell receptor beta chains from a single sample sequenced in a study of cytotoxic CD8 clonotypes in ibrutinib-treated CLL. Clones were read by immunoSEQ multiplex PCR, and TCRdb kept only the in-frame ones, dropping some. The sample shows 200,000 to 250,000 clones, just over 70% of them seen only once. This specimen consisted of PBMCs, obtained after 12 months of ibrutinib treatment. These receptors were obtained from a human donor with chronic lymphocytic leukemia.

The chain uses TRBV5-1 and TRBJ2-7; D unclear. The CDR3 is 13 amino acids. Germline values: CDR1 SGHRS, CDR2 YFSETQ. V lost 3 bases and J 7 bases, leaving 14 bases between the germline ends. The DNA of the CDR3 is TGCGCCAGCAGCTCCGGTAATCCGGAGGAGCAGTACTTC. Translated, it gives CASSSGNPEEQYF.

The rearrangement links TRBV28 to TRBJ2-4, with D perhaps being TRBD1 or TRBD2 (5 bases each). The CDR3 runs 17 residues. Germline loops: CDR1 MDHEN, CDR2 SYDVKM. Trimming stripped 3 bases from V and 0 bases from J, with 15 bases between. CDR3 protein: CASSLDERTLAKNIQYF. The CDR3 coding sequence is TGTGCCAGCAGTTTGGATGAGCGGACACTAGCCAAAAACATTCAGTACTTC.

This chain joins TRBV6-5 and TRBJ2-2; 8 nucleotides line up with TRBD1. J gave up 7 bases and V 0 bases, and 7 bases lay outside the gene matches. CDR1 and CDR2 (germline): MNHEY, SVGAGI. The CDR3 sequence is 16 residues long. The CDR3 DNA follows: TGTGCCAGCAGTTACTCGCTCTCAGGGGGCATCGGGGAGCTGTTTTTT. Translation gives CASSYSLSGGIGELFF.

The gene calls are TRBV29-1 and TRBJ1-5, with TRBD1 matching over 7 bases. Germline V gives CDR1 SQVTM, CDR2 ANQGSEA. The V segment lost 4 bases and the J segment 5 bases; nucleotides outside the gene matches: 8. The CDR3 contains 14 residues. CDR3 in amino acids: CSVGQGMGDQPQHF. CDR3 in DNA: TGCAGCGTTGGACAGGGTATGGGAGATCAGCCCCAGCATTTT.

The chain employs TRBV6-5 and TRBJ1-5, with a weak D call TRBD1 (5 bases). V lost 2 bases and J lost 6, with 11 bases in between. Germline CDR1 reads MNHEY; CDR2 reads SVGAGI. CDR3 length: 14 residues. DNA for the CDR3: TGTGCCAGCAGTTACGTGGGGGGTACTCAGCCCCAGCATTTT. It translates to CASSYVGGTQPQHF.

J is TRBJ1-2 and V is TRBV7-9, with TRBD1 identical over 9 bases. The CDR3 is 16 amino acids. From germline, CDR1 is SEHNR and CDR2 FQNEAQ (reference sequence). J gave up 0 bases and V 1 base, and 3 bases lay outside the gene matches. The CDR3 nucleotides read TGTGCCAGCAGCTTAGAGGGACAGGGAGCTAACTATGGCTACACCTTC. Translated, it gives CASSLEGQGANYGYTF. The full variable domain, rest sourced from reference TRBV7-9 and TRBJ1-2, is DTGVSQNPRHKITKRGQNVTFRCDPISEHNRLYWYRQTLGQGPEFLTYFQNEAQLEKSRLLSDRFSAERPKGSFSTLEIQRTEQGDSAMYLCASSLEGQGANYGYTFGSGTRLTVV.

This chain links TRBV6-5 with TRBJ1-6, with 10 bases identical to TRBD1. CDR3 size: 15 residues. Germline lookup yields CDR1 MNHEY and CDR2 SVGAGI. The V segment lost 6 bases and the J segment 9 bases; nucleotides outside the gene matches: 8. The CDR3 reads CASRRDRGWVSPLHF. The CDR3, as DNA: TGTGCCAGCAGGCGGGACAGGGGCTGGGTTTCACCCCTCCACTTT.

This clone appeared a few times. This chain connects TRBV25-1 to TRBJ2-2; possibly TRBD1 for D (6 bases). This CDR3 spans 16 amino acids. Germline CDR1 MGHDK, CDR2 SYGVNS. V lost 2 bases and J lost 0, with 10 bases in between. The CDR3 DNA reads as TGTGCCAGCAGTGAACGGACAGTAGCGAACACCGGGGAGCTGTTTTTT. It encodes CASSERTVANTGELFF. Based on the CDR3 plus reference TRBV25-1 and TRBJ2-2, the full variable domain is EADIYQTPRYLVIGTGKKITLECSQTMGHDKMYWYQQDPGMELHLIHYSYGVNSTEKGDLSSESTVSRIRTEHFPLTLESARPSHTSQYLCASSERTVANTGELFFGEGSRLTVL.

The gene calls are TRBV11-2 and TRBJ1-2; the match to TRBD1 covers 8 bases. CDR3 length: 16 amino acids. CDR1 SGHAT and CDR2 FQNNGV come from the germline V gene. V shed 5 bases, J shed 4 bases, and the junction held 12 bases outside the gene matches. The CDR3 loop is CASSPRDRILFYGYTF. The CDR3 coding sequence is TGTGCCAGCAGCCCGAGGGACAGGATCCTTTTCTATGGCTACACCTTC.

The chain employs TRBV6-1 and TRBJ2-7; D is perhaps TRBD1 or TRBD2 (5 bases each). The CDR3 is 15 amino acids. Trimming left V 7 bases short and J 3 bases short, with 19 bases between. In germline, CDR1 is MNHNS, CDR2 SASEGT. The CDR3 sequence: CASTGTGRSSYEQYF. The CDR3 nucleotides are TGTGCCAGCACCGGGACGGGCCGGTCGAGCTACGAGCAGTACTTC.

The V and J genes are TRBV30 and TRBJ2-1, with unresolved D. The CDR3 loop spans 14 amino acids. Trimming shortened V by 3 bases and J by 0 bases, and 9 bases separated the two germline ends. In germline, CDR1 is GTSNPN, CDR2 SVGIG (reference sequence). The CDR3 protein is CAWSLGHSYNEQFF. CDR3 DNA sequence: TGTGCCTGGAGCCTCGGGCACTCCTACAATGAGCAGTTCTTC.

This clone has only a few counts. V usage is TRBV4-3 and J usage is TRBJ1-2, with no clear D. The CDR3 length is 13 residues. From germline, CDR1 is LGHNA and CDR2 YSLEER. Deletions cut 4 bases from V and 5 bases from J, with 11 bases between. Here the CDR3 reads CASSPGVLYGYTF. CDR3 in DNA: TGCGCCAGCAGCCCCGGGGTCCTTTATGGCTACACCTTC.

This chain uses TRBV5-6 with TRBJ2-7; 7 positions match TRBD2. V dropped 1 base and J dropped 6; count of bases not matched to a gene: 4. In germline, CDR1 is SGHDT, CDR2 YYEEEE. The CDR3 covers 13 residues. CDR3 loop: CASSLRLATEQYF. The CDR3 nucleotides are TGTGCCAGCAGCTTGAGACTAGCAACCGAGCAGTACTTC. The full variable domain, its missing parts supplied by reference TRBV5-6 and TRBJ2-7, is DAGVTQSPTHLIKTRGQQVTLRCSPKSGHDTVSWYQQALGQGPQFIFQYYEEEERQRGNFPDRFSGHQFPNYSSELNVNALLLGDSALYLCASSLRLATEQYFGPGTRLTVT.

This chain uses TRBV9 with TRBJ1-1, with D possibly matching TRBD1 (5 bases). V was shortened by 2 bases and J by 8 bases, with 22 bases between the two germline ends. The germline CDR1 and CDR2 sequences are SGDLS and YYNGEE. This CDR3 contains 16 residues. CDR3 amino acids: CASSVQHGQGVGEAFF. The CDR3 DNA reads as TGTGCCAGCAGCGTTCAACATGGCCAGGGTGTCGGGGAAGCTTTCTTT.

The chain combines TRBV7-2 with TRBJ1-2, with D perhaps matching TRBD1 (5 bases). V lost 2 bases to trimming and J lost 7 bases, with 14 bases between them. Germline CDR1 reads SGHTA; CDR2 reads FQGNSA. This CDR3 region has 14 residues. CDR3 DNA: TGTGCCAGCAGCTTATCTTCCAGGGTGGGTGGCTACACCTTC. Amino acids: CASSLSSRVGGYTF.

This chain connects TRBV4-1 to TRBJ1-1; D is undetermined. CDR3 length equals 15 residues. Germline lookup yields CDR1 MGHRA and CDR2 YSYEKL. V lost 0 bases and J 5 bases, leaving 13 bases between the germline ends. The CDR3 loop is CASSQDPRLATEAFF. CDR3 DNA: TGCGCCAGCAGCCAAGATCCCAGGTTGGCGACTGAAGCTTTCTTT.

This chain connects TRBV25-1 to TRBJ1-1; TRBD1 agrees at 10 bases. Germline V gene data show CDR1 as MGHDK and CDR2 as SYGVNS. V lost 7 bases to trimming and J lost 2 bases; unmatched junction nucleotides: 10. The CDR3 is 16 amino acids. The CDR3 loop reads CASTPGQGLFNTEAFF. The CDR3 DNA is TGTGCCAGCACCCCGGGACAGGGGCTATTTAACACTGAAGCTTTCTTT.

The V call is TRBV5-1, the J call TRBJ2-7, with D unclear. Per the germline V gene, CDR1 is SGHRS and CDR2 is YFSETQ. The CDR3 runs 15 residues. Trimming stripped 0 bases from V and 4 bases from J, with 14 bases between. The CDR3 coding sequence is TGCGCCAGCAGCTTGGGGGCATCGAGTCGGTACGAGCAGTACTTC. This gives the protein CASSLGASSRYEQYF. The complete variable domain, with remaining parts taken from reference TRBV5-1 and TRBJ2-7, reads KAGVTQTPRYLIKTRGQQVTLSCSPISGHRSVSWYQQTPGQGLQFLFEYFSETQRNKGNFPGRFSGRQFSNSRSEMNVSTLELGDSALYLCASSLGASSRYEQYFGPGTRLTVT.

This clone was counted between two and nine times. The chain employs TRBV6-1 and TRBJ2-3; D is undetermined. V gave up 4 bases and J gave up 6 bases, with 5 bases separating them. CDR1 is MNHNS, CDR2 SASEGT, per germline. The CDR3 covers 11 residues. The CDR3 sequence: CASSGLDTQYF. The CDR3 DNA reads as TGTGCCAGCAGTGGGTTGGATACGCAGTATTTT.

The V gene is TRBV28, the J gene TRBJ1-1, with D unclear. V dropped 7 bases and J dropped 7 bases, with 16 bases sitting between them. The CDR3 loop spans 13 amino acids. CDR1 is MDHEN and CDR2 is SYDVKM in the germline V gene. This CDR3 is CASTLGRAFEAFF. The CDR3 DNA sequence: TGTGCCAGCACCCTTGGGAGAGCTTTTGAAGCTTTCTTT.

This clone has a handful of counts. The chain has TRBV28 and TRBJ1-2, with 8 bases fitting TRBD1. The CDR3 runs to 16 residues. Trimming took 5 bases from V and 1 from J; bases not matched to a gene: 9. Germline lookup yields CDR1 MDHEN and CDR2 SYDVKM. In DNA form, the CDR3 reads TGTGCCAGCAGTGTCACAAGAACAGGGGGTAACTATGGCTACACCTTC. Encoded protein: CASSVTRTGGNYGYTF.

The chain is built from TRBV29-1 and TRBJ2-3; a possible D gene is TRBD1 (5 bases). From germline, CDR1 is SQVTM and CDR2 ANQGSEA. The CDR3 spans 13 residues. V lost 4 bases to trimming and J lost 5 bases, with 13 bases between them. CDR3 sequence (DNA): TGCAGCGTTGCGGTAAGGACAAAAGATACGCAGTATTTT. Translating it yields CSVAVRTKDTQYF.